The T cell receptor beta chain under discussion was sequenced for a study of blood T cell repertoires in COVID-19. Study details: The analysed material was cDNA or gDNA that came from T cells, B-cell-depleted T cells, or PBMCs.

Self-reported history from a screening survey and questionnaire set each donor's cohort. Profiling relied on immunoSEQ multiplex PCR, and the TCRdb table lists in-frame clones only, not all of them. The sample lists approximately 250,000 clones; roughly 88% were seen once. Germline V gene sequence: CDR1 MNHEY, CDR2 SVGAGI. V was clipped by 0 bases and J by 7 bases; unmatched bases: 4. CDR3 length equals 15 residues. This clone was recorded once. Other DNA sequences of this sample code for an identical CDR3. This clonotype was obtained from a woman aged 25 to 45 who had recovered from COVID-19. The genes are TRBV6-5 and TRBJ2-7, with 12 bases identical to TRBD1. The material sequenced was PBMCs or T cells enriched from blood (not recorded which). CDR3 loop: CASSYSGQGAREQYF. The CDR3 DNA is TGTGCCAGCAGTTACTCGGGACAGGGGGCAAGGGAGCAGTACTTC.